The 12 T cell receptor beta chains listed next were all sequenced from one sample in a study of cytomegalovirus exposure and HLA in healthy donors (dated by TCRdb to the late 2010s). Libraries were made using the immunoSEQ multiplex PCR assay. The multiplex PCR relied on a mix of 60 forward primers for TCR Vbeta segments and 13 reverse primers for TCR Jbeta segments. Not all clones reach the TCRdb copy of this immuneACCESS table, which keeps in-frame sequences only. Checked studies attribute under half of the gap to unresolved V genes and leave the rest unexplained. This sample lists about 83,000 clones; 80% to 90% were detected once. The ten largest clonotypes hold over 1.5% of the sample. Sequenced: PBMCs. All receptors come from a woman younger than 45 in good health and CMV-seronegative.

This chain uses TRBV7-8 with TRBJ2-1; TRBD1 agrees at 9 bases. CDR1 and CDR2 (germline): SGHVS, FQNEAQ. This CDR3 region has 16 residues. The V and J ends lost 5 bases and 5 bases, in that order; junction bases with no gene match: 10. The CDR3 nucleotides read TGTGCCAGCAGCCCTAGTGCGACAGGGGGTCACAATGAGCAGTTCTTC. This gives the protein CASSPSATGGHNEQFF.

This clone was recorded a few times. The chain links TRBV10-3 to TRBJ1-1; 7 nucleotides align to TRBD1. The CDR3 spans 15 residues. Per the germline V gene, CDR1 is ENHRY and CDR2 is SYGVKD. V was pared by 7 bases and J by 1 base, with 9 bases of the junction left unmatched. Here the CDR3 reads CAITDRAYTNTEAFF. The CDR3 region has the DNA TGTGCCATCACAGACAGGGCCTACACGAACACTGAAGCTTTCTTT.

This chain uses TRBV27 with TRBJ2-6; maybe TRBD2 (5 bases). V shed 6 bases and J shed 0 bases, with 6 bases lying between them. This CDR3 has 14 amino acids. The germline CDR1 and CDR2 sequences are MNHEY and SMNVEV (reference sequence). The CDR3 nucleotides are TGTGCCAGCAGAGCGGTCTCTGGGGCCAACGTCCTGACTTTC. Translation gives CASRAVSGANVLTF.

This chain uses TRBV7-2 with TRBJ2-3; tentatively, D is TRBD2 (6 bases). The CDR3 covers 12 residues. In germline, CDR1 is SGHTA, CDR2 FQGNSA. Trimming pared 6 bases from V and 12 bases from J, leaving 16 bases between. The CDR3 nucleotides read TGTGCCAGCAGGACACGCGGGACCTTTCAGTATTTT. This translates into CASRTRGTFQYF.

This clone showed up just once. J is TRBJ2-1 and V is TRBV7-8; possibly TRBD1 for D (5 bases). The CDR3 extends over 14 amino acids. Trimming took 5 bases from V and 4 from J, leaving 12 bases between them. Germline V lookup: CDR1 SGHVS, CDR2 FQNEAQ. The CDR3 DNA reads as TGTGCCAGCAGCCCCCGGGCAGGGTACAATGAGCAGTTCTTC. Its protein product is CASSPRAGYNEQFF.

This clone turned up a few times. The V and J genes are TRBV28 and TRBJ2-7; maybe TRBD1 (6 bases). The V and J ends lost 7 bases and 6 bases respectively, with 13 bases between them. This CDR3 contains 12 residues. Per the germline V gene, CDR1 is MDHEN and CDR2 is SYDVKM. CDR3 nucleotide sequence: TGTGCCAGCAAGGGGGACGTCCGCGAGCAGTACTTC. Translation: CASKGDVREQYF.

The CDR3: CASTKDRGYGYTF. CDR3 sequence (DNA): TGTGCCAGCACCAAGGACAGGGGTTACGGCTACACCTTC. The chain combines TRBV2 with TRBJ1-2; 9 bases line up with TRBD1. CDR1 is SNHLY, CDR2 FYNNEI, per germline. The length of the CDR3 is 13 residues. J lost 8 bases, V lost 7 bases, and 8 bases had no gene match.

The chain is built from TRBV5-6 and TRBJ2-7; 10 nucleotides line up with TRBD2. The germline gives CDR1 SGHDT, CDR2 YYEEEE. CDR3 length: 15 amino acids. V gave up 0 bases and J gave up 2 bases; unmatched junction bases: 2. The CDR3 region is CASSLALAGAYEQYF. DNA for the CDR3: TGTGCCAGCAGCTTGGCCCTAGCGGGAGCCTACGAGCAGTACTTC.

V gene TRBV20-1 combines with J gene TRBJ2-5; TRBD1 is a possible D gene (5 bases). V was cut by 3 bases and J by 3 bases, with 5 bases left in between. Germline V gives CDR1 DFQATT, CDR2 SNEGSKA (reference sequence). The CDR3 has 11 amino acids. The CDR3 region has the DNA TGCAGTGCTAGGACAGAAGAGACCCAGTACTTC. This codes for CSARTEETQYF.

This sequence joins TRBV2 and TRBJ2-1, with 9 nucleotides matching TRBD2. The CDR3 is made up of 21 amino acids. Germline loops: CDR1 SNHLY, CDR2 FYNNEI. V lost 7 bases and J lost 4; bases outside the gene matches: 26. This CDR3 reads CASTRRTLGSGRGGAYNEQFF. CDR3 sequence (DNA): TGTGCCAGCACCCGACGAACACTGGGTAGCGGGAGAGGGGGGGCATACAATGAGCAGTTCTTC. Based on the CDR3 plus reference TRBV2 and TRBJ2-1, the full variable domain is EPEVTQTPSHQVTQMGQEVILRCVPISNHLYFYWYRQILGQKVEFLVSFYNNEISEKSEIFDDQFSVERPDGSNFTLKIRSTKLEDSAMYFCASTRRTLGSGRGGAYNEQFFGPGTRLTVL.

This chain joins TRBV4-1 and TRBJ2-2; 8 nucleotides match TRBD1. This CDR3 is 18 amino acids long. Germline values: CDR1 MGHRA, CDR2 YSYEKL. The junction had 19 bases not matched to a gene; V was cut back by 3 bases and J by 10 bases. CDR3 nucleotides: TGCGCCAGCAGCCATCGAAACCGACCGGGACAGGCATTCGTGGAGCTGTTTTTT. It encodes CASSHRNRPGQAFVELFF.

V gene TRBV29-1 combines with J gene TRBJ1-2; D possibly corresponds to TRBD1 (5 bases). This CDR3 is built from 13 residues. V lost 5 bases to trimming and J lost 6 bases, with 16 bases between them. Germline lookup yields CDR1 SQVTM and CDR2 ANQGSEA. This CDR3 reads CSVPGLLGDGYTF. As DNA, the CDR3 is TGCAGCGTTCCGGGACTCCTTGGGGATGGCTACACCTTC.